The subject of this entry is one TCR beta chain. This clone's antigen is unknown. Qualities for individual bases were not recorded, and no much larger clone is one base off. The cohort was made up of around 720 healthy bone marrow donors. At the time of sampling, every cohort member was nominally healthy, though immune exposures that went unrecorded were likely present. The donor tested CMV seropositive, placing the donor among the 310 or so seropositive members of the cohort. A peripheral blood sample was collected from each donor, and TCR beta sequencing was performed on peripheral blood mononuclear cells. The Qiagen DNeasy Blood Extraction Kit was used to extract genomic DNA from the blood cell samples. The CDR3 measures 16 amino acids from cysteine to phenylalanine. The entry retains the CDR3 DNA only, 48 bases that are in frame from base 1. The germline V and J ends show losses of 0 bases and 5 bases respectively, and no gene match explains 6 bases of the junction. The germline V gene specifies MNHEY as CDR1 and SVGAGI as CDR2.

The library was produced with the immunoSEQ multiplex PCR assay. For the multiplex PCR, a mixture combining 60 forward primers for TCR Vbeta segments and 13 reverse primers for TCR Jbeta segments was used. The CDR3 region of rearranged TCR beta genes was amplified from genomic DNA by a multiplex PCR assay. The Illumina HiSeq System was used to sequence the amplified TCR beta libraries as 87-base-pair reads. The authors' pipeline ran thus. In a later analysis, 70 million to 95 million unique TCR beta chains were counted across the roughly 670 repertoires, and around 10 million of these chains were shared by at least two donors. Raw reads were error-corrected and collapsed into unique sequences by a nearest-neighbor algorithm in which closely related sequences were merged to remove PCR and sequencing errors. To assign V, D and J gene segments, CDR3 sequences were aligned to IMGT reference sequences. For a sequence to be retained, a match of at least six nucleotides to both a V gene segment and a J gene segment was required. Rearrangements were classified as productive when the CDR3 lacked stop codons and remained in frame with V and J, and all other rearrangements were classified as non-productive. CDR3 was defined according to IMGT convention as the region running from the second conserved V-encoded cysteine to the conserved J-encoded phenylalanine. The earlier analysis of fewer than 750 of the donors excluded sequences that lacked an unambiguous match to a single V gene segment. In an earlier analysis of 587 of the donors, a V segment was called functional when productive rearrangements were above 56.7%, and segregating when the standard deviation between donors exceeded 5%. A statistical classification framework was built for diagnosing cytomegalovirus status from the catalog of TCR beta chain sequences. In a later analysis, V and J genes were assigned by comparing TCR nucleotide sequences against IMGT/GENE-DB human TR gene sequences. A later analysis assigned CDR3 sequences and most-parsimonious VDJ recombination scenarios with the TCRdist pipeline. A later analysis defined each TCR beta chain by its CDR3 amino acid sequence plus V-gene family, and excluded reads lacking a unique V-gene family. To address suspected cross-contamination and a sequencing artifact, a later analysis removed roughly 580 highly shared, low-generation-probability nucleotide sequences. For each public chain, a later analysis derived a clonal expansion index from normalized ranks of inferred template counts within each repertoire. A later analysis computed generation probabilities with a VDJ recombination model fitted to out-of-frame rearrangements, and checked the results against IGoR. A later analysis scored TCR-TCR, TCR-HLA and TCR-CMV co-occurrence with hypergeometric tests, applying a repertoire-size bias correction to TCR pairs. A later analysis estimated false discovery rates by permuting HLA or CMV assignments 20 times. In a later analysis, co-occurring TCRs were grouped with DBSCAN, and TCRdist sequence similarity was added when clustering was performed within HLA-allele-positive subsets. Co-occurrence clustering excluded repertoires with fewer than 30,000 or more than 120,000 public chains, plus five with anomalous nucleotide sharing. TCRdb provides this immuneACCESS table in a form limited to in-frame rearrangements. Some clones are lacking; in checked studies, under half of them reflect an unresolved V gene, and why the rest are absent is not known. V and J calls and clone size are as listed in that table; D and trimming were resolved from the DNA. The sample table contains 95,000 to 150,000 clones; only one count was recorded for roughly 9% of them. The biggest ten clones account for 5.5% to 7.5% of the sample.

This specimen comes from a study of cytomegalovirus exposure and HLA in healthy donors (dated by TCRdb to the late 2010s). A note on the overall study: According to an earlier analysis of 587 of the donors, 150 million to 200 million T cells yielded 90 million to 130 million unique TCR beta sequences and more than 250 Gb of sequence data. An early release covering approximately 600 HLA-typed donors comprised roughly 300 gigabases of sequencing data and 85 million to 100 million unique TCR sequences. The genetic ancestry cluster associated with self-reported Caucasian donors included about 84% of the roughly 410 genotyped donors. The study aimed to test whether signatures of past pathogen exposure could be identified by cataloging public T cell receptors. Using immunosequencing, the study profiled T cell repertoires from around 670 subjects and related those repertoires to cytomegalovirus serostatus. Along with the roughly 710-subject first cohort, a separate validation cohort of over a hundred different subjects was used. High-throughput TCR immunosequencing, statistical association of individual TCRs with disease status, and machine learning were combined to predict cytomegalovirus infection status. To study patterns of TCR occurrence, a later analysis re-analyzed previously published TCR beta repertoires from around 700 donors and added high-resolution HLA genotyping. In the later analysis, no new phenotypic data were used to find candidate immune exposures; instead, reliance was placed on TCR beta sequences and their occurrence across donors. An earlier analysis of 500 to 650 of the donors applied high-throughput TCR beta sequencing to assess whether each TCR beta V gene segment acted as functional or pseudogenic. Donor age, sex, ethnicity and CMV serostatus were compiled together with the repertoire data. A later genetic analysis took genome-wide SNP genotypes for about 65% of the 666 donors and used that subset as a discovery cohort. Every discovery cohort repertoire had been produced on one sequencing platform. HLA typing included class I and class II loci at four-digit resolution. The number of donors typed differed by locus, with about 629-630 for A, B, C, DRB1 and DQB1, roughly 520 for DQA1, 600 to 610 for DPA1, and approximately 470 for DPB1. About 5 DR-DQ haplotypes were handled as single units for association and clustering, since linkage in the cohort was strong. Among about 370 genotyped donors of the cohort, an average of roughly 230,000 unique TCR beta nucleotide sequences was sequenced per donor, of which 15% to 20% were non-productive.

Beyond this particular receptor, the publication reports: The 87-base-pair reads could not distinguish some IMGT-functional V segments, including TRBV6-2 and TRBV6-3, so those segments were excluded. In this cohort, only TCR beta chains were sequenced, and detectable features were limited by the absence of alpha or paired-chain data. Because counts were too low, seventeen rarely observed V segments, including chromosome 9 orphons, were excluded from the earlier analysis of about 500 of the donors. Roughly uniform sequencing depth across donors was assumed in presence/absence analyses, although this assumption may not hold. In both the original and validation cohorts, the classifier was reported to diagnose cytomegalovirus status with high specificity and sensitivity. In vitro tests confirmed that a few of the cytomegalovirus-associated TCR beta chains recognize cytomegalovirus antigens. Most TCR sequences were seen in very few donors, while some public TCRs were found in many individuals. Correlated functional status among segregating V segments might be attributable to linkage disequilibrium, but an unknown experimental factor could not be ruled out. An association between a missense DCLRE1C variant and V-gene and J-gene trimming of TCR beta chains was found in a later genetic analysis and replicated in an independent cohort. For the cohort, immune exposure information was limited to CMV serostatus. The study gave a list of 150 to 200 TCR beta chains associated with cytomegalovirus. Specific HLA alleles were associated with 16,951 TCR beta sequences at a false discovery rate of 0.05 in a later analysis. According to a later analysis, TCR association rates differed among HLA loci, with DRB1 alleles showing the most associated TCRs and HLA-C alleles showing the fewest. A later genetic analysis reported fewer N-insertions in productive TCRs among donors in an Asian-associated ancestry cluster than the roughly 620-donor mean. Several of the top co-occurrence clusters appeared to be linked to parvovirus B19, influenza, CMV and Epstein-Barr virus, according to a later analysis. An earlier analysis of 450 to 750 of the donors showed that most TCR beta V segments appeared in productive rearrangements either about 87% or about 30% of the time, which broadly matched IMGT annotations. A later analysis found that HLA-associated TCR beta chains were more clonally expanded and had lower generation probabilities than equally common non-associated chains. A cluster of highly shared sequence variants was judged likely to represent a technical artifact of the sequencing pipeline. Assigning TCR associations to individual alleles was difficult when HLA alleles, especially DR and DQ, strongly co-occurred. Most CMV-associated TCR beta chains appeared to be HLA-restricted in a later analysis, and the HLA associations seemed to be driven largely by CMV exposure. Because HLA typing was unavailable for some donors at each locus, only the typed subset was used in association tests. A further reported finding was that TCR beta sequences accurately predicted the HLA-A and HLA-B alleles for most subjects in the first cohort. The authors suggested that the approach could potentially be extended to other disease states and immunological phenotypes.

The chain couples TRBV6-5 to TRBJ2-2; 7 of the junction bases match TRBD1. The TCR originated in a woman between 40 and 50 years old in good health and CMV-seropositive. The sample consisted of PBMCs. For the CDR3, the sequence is CASSYSGAGGTGELFF. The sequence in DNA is TGTGCCAGCAGTTACTCCGGGGCAGGGGGAACCGGGGAGCTGTTTTTT.